This TCR beta chain appears in the sequencing data of a study of tumor-infiltrating lymphocytes in oesophageal squamous cell carcinoma. This clonotype was counted a few times. Each CDR3 protein is one row after TCRdb ran MiXCR on the PCR reads. The sample lists about 21,000 distinct CDR3 sequences, 36% occurring once. The sequenced sample was esophageal tumor tissue. The clonotype originates from a male donor with esophageal squamous cell carcinoma.

CDR3 sequence: CATSIAPNQQYF. The CDR3 nucleotides read TGTGCCACCAGCATAGCTCCCAATCAGCAGTACTTC. The V and J genes are TRBV15 and TRBJ2-7; no firm D call. Trimming took 4 bases from V and 8 from J, leaving 12 bases between them. There are 12 residues in the CDR3. The V gene's germline CDR1 is LNHNV and CDR2 YYDKDF (reference sequence).